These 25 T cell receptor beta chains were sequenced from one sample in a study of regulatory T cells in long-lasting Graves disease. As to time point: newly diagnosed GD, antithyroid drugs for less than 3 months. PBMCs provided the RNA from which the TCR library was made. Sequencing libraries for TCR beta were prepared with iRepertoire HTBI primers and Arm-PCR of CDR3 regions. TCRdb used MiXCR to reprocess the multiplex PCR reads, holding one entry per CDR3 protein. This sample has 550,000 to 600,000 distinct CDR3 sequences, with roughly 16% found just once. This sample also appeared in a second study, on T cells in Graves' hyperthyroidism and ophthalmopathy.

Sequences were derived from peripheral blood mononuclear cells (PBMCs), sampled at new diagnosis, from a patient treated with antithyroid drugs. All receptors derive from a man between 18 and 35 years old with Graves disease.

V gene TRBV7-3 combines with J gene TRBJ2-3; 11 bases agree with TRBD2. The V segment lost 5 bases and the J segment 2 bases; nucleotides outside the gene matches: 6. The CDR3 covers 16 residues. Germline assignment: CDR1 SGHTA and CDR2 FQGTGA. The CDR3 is CASSGGTSGYTDTQYF. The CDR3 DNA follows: TGTGCCAGCAGCGGGGGGACTAGCGGATACACAGATACGCAGTATTTT.

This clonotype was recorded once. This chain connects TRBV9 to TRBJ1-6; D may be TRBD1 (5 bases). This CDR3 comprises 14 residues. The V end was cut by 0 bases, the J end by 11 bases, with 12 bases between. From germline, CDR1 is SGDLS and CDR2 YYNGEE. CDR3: CASSVEGYAPPLHF. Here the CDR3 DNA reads TGTGCCAGCAGCGTAGAGGGGTACGCCCCACCCCTCCACTTT.

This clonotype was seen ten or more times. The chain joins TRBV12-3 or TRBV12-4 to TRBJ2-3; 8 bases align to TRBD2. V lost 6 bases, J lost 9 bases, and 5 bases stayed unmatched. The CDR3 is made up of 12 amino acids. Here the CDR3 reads CASRGTSDTQYF. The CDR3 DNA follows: TGTGCCAGCAGGGGGACTAGTGACACGCAGTATTTT.

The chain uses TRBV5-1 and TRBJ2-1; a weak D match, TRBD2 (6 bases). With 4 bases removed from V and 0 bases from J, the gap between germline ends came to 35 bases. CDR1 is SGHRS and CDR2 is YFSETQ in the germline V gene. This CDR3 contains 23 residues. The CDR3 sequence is CASSPRLGSGSINWGSSYNEQFF. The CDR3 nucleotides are TGCGCCAGCAGCCCACGATTGGGGAGCGGGTCGATCAATTGGGGAAGCTCCTACAATGAGCAGTTCTTC. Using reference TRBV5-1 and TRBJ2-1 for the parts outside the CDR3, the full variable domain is KAGVTQTPRYLIKTRGQQVTLSCSPISGHRSVSWYQQTPGQGLQFLFEYFSETQRNKGNFPGRFSGRQFSNSRSEMNVSTLELGDSALYLCASSPRLGSGSINWGSSYNEQFFGPGTRLTVL.

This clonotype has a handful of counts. The CDR3 DNA is TGCGCCAGCAGCTTGGGCCAGAATGAAAAACTGTTTTTT. This sequence encodes CASSLGQNEKLFF. The V and J genes are TRBV5-1 and TRBJ1-4; no firm D call. This CDR3 contains 13 residues. Germline loops: CDR1 SGHRS, CDR2 YFSETQ. V was shortened by 0 bases and J by 5 bases, with 5 bases between the two germline ends.

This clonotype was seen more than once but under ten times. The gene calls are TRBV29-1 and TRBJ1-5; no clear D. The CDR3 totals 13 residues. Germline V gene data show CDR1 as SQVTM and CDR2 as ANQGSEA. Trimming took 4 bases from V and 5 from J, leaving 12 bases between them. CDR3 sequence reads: CSVARGMDQPQHF. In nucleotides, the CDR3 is TGCAGCGTTGCGCGAGGGATGGATCAGCCCCAGCATTTT.

In nucleotides, the CDR3 is TGCGCCAGCAGCCGGGCGGGACAGGGTTACTACGAGCAGTACTTC. It translates to CASSRAGQGYYEQYF. The rearrangement links TRBV5-1 to TRBJ2-7; 9 positions agree with TRBD1. The CDR3 is made up of 15 amino acids. V was clipped by 4 bases and J by 3 bases; unmatched bases: 8. Germline V gene lookup returns CDR1 SGHRS and CDR2 YFSETQ. The variable domain in full, with the rest retrieved from reference TRBV5-1 and TRBJ2-7, is KAGVTQTPRYLIKTRGQQVTLSCSPISGHRSVSWYQQTPGQGLQFLFEYFSETQRNKGNFPGRFSGRQFSNSRSEMNVSTLELGDSALYLCASSRAGQGYYEQYFGPGTRLTVT.

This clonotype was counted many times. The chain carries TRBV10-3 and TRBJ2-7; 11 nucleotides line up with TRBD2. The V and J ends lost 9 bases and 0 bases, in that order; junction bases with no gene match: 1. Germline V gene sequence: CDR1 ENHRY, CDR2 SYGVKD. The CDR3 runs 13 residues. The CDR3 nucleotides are TGTGCCATAGGACTAGCGGGCTCCTACGAGCAGTACTTC. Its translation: CAIGLAGSYEQYF.

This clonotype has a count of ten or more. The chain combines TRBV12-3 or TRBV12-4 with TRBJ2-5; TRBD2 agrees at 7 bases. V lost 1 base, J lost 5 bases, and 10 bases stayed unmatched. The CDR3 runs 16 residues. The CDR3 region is CASSLGAGASFETQYF. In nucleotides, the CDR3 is TGTGCCAGCAGTTTAGGGGCGGGAGCGTCGTTCGAGACCCAGTACTTC.

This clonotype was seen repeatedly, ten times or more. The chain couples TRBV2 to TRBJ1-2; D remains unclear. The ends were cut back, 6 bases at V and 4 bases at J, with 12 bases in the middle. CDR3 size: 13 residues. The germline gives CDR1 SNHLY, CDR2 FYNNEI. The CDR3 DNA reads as TGTGCCAGCAGGGGATCCGGGTTCTATGGCTACACCTTC. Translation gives CASRGSGFYGYTF.

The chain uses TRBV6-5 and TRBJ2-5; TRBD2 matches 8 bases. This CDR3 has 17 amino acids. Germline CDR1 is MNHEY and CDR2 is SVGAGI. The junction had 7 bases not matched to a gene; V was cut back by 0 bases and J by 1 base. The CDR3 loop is CASSYSRIAGLQETQYF. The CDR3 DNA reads TGTGCCAGCAGTTACTCGAGGATAGCGGGGCTCCAAGAGACCCAGTACTTC.

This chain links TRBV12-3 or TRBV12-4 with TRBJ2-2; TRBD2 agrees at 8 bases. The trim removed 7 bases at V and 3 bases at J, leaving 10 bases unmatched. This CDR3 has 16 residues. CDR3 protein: CASTFRTSKYTGELFF. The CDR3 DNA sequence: TGTGCCAGCACCTTCAGGACTAGCAAGTACACCGGGGAGCTGTTTTTT.

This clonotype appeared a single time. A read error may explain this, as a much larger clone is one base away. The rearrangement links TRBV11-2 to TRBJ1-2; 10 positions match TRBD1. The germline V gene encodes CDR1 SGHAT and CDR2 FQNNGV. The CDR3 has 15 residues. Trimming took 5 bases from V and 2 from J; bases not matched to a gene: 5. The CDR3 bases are TGTGCCAGCAGCGCGACAGGGGGCTCAAACTATGGCTACACCTTC. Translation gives CASSATGGSNYGYTF.

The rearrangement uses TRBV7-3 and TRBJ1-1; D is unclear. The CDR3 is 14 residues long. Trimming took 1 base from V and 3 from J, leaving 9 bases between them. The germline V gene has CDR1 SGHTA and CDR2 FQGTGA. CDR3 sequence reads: CASSLMPEDTEAFF. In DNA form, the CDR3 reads TGTGCCAGCAGCTTAATGCCTGAGGACACTGAAGCTTTCTTT.

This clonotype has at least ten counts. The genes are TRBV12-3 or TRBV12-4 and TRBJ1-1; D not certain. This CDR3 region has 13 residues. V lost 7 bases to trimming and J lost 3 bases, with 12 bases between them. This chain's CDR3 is CASMGKSHTEAFF. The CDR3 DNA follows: TGTGCCAGCATGGGGAAAAGTCACACTGAAGCTTTCTTT.

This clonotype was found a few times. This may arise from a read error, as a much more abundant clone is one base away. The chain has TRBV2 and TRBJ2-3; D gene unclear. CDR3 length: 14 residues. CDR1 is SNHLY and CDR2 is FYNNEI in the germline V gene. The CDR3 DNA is TGTGCCGGCAGTGAAGGAAGGTTCACAGATACGCAGTATTTT. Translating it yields CAGSEGRFTDTQYF.

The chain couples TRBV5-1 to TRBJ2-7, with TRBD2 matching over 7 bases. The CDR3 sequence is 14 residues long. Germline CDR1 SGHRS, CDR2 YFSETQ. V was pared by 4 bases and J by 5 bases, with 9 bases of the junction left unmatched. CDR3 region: CASSTRTSGHEQYF. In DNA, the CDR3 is TGCGCCAGCAGCACGCGGACTAGTGGGCACGAGCAGTACTTC.

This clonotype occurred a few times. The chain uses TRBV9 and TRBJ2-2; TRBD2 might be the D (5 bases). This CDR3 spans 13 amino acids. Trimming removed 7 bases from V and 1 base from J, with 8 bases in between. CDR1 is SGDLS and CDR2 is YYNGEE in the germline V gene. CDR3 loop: CASDYGNTGELFF. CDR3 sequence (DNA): TGTGCCAGCGACTACGGGAACACCGGGGAGCTGTTTTTT.

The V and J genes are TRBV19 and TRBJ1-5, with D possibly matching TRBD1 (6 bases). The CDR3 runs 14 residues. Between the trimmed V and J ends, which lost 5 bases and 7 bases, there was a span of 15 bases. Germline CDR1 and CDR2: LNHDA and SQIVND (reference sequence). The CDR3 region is CASSAQDSGQPQHF. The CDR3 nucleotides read TGTGCCAGTAGTGCCCAGGACAGCGGCCAGCCCCAGCATTTT.

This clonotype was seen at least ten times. The CDR3 coding sequence is TGCAGTGCTATCCCACGACTAGCGGGCTCCTCCTACGAGCAGTACTTC. As protein: CSAIPRLAGSSYEQYF. The chain joins TRBV20-1 to TRBJ2-7; 10 bases are a match to TRBD2. Per the germline V gene, CDR1 is DFQATT and CDR2 is SNEGSKA (reference sequence). Trimming at V came to 4 bases and at J to 0 bases, leaving 9 bases not matched to a gene. The CDR3 is made up of 16 amino acids.

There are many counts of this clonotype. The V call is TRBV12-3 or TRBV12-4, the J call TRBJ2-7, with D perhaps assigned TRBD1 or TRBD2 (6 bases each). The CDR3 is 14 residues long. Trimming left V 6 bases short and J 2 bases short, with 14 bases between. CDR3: CASSPLGGPYEQYF. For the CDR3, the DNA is TGTGCCAGCAGCCCCCTGGGGGGCCCCTACGAGCAGTACTTC.

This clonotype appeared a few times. CDR3 DNA: TGTGCCAGCAGTCCCACAGGGGGACATCAGCCCCAGCATTTT. Protein: CASSPTGGHQPQHF. This chain connects TRBV6-1 to TRBJ1-5; 8 nucleotides match TRBD1. The ends lost 5 bases at V and 5 bases at J; junction bases unmatched: 5. Germline CDR1 reads MNHNS; CDR2 reads SASEGT. This CDR3 has 14 residues.

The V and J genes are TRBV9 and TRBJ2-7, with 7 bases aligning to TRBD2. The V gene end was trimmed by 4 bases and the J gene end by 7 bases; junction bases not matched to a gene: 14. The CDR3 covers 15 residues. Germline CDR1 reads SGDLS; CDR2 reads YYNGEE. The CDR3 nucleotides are TGTGCCAGCAGCCCCCAGGCCGGGCCGGGGGGAGAGCAGTACTTC. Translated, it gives CASSPQAGPGGEQYF.

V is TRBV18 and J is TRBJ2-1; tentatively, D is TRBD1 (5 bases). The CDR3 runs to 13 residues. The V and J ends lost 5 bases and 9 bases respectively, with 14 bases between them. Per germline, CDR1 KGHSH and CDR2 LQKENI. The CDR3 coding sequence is TGTGCCAGCTCATCCTATCAGGGTGGTGAGCAGTTCTTC. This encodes CASSSYQGGEQFF.

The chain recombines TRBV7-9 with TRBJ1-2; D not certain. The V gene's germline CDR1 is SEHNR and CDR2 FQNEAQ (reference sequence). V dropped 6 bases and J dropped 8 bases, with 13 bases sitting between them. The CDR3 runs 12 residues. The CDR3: CASRDVAGGYTF. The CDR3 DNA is TGTGCCAGCAGAGATGTGGCTGGCGGCTACACCTTC.